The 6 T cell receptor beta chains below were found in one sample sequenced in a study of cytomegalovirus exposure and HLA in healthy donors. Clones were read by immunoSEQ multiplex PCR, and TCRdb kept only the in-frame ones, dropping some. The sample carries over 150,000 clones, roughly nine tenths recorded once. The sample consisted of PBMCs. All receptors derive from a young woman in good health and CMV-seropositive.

CDR3 sequence (DNA): TGTGCCAGCAGCGTATCGACAGTTCCTTCCTACGAGCAGTACTTC. Its translation is CASSVSTVPSYEQYF. The chain joins TRBV5-4 to TRBJ2-7, with D possibly TRBD1 on 5 matching bases. V was trimmed by 4 bases and J by 1 base, leaving 15 bases between them. Germline lookup yields CDR1 SGHNT and CDR2 YYREEE (reference sequence). This CDR3 has 15 residues.

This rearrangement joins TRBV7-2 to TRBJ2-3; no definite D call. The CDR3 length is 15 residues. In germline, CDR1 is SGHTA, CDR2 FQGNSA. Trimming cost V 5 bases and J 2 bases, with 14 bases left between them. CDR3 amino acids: CASSPLTGYTDTQYF. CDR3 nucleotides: TGTGCCAGCAGCCCCTTGACTGGTTACACAGATACGCAGTATTTT.

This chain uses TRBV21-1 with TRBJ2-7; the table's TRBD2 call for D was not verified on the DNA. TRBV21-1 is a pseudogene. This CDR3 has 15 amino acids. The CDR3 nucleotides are TGTGCCAGCAGCAAAGGTGCGGGAGGGGCGGGGGAGCAGTACTTC. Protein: CASSKGAGGAGEQYF.

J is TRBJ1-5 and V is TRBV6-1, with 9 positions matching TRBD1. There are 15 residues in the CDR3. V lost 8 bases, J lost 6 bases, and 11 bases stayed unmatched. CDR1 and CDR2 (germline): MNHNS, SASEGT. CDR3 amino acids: CASSARGQGFQPQHF. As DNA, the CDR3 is TGTGCCAGCTCCGCCCGCGGACAGGGGTTTCAGCCCCAGCATTTT.

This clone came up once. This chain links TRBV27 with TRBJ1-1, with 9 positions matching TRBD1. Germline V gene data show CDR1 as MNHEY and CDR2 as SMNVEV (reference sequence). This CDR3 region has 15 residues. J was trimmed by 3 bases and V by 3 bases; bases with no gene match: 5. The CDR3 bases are TGTGCCAGCAGTTTGCACAGGGGGCGGTACACTGAAGCTTTCTTT. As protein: CASSLHRGRYTEAFF.

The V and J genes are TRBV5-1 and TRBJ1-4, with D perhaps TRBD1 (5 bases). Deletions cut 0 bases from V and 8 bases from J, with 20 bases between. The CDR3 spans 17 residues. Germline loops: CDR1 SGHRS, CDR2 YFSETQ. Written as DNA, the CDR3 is TGCGCCAGCAGCTTGGAGCTTGGCGGGACCCTCGGCGAAAAACTGTTTTTT. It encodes CASSLELGGTLGEKLFF.